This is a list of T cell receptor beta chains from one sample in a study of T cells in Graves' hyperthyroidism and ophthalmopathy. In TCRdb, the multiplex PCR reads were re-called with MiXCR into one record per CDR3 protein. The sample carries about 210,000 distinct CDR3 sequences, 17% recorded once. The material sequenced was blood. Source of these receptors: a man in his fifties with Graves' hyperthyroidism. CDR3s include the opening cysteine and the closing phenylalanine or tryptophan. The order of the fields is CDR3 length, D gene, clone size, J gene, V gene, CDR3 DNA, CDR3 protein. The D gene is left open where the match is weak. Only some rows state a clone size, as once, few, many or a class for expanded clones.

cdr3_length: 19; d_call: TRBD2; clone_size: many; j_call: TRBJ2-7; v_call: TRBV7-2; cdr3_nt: TGTGCCAGCAGCCCAAGGTCTACTAGCGGGAGGGCCCAAGGTTACGAGCAGTACTTC; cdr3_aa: CASSPRSTSGRAQGYEQYF
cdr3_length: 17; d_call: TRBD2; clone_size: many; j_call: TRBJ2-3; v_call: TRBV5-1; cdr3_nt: TGCGCCAGCAGCTTGGCCCGGGGGACTAGCGATCCAGATACGCAGTATTTT; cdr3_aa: CASSLARGTSDPDTQYF
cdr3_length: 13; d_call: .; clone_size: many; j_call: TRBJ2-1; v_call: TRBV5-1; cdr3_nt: TGCGCCAGCAGCTTGAAGGACCGGGATCGGCAGTTCTTC; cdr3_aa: CASSLKDRDRQFF
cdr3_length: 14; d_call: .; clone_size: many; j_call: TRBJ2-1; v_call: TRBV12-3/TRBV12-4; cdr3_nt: TGTGCCAGCAGTTTAGCGGGAATTAACAATGAGCAGTTCTTC; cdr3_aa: CASSLAGINNEQFF
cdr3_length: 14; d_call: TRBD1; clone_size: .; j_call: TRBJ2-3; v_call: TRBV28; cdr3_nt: TGTGCCAGCATTGGGGACAGATCGACAGATACGCAGTATTTT; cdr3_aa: CASIGDRSTDTQYF
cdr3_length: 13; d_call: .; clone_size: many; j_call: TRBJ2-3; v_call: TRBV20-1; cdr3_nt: TGCAGTGCTCCTCTCGACAACACAGATACGCAGTATTTT; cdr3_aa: CSAPLDNTDTQYF
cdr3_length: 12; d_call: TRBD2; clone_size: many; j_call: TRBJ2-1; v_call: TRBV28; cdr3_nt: TGTGCCAGCAGAAGACTAGCACATGAGCAGTTCTTC; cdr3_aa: CASRRLAHEQFF
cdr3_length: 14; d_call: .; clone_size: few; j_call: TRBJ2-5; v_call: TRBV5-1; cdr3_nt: TGCGCCAGCAGCTTGGTTCGAGACAGCCAGACCCAGTACTTC; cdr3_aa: CASSLVRDSQTQYF
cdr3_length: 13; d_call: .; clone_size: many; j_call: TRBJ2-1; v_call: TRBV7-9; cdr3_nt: TGTGCCAGCAGCTTAGCGGTTCGGGATGAGCAGTTCTTC; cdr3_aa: CASSLAVRDEQFF
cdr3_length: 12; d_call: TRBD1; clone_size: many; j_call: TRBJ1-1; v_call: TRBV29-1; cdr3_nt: TGCAGCGTGACAGGGGGGAACACTGAAGCTTTCTTT; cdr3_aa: CSVTGGNTEAFF
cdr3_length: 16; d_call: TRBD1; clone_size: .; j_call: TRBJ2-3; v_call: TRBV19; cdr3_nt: TGTGCCAGTAGCTCCGGGACAGGGGCTATCACAGATACGCAGTATTTT; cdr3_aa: CASSSGTGAITDTQYF
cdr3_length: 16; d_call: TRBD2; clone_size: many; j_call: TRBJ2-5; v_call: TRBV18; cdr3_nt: TGTGCCAGCTCCCGCAATCGACTAGCGGAACAAGAGACCCAGTACTTC; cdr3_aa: CASSRNRLAEQETQYF
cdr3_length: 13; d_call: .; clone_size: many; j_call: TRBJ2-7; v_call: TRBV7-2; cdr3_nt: TGTGCCAGCAGCCCCGCCAGGGTGGAAGCGCAGTACTTC; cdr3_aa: CASSPARVEAQYF
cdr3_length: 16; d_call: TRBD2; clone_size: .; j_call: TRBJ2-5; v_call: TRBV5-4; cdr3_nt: TGTGCCAGCAGCAACGACTGGGCGGGAGGCCAAGAGACCCAGTACTTC; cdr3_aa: CASSNDWAGGQETQYF
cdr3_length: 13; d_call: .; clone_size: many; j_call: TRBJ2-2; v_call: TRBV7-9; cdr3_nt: TGTGCCAGCAGGTCATTGAACACCGGGGAGCTGTTTTTT; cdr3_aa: CASRSLNTGELFF
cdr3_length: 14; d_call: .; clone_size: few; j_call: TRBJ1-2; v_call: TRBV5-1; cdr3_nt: TGCGCCAGCAGCTTGGAGAGCACTAACTATGGCTACACCTTC; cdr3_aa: CASSLESTNYGYTF
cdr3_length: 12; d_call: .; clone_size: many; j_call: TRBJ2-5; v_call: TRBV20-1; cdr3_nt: TGCAGTGCTCCCCCCCTGAGGGAGACCCAGTACTTC; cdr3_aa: CSAPPLRETQYF
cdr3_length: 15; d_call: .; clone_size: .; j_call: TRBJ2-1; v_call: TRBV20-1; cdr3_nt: TGCAGTGCTAGAGGGCTAGCGAGTTCTCAAAATGAGCAGTTCTTC; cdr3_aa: CSARGLASSQNEQFF
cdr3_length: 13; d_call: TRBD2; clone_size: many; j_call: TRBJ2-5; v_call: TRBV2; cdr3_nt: TGTGCCAGCAGTCTGGGGAGGGCGGAGACCCAGTACTTC; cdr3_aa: CASSLGRAETQYF
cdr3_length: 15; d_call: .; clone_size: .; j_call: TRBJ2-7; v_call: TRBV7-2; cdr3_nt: TGTGCCAGCAGCCCTTTCCCGGGGAGCGCCTACGAGCAGTACTTC; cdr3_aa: CASSPFPGSAYEQYF
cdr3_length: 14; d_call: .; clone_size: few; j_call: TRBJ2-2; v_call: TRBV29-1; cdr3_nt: TGCAGCGTGACTGGGGGGATGAACACCGGGGAGCTGTTTTTT; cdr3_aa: CSVTGGMNTGELFF
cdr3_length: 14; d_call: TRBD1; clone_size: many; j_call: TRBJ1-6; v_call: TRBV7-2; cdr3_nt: TGTGCCAGCAGGTACAGGGGTGGGAATTCACCCCTCCACTTT; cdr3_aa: CASRYRGGNSPLHF